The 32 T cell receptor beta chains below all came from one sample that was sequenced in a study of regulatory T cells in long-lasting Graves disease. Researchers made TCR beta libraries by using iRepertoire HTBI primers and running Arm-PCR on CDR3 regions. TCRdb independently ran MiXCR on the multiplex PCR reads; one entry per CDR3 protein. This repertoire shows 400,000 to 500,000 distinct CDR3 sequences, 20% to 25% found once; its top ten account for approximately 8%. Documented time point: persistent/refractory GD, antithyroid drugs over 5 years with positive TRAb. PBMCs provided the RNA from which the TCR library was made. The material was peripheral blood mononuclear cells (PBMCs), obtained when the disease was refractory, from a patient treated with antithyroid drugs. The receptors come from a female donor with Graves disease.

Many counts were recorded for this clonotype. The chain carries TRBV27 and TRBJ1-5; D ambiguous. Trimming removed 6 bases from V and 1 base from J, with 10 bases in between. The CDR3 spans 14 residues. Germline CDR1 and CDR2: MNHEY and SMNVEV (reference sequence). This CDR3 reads CASRGGVSNQPQHF. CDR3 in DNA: TGTGCCAGCAGAGGTGGGGTGAGCAATCAGCCCCAGCATTTT.

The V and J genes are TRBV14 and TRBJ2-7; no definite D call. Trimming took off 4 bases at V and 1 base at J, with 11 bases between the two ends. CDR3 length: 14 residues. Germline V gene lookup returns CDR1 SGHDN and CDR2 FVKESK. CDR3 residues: CASSPASSSYEQYF. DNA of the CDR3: TGTGCCAGCAGCCCGGCCTCGTCGTCCTACGAGCAGTACTTC. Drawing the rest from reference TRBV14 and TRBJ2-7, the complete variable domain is EAGVTQFPSHSVIEKGQTVTLRCDPISGHDNLYWYRRVMGKEIKFLLHFVKESKQDESGMPNNRFLAERTGGTYSTLKVQPAELEDSGVYFCASSPASSSYEQYFGPGTRLTVT.

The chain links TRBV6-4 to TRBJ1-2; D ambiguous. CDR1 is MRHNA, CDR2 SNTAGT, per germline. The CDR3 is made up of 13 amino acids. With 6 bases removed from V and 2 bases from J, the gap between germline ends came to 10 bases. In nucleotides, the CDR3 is TGTGCCAGCAGGGCAGCCTCAAACTATGGCTACACCTTC. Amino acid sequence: CASRAASNYGYTF.

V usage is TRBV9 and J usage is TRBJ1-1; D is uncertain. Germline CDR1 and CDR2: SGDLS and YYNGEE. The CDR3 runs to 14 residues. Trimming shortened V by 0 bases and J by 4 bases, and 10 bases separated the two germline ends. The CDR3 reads CASSVVAISTEAFF. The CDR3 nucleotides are TGTGCCAGCAGCGTAGTGGCCATTTCCACTGAAGCTTTCTTT.

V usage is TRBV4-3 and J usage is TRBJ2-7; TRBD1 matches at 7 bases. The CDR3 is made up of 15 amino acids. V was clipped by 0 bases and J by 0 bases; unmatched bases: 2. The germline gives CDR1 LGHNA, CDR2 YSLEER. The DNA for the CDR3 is TGCGCCAGCAGCCAAGAGACAGGGTACTCCTACGAGCAGTACTTC. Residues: CASSQETGYSYEQYF.

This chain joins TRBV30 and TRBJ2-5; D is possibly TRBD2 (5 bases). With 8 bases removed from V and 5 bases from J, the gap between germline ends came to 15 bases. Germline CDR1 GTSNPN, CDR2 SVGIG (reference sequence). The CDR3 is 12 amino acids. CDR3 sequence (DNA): TGTGCCAGAGACGGACTGGCGGAGACCCAGTACTTC. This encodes CARDGLAETQYF.

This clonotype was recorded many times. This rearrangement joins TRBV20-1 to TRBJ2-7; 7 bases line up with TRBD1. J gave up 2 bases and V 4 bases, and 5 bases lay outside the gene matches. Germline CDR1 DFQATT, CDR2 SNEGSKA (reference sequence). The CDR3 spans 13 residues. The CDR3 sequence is CSATGTEPYEQYF. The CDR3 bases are TGCAGTGCTACCGGGACAGAACCCTACGAGCAGTACTTC.

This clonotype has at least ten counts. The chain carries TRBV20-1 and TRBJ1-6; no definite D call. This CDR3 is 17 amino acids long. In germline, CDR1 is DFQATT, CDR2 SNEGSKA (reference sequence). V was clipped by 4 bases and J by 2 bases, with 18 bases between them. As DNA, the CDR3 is TGCAGTGCTACCCCAGTTGGGGTGGGGACCTATAATTCACCCCTCCACTTT. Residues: CSATPVGVGTYNSPLHF.

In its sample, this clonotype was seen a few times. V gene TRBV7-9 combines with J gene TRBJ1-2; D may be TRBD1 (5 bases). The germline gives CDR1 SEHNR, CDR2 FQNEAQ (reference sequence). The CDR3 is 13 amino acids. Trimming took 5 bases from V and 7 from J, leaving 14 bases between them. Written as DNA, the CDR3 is TGTGCCAGCAGCCTAACCAGGGACCCTGGCTACACCTTC. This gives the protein CASSLTRDPGYTF.

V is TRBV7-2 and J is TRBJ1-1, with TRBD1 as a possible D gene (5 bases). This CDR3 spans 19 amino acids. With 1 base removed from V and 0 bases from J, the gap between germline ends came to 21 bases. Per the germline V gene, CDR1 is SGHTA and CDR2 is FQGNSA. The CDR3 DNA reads TGTGCCAGCAGCTTAGACTCATGGGTTTGGGGGGGAATGAACACTGAAGCTTTCTTT. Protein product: CASSLDSWVWGGMNTEAFF.

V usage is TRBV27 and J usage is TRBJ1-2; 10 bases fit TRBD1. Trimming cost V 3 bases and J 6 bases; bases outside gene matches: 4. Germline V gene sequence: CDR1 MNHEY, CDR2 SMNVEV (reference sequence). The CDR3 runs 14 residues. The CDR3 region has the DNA TGTGCCAGCAGTTTTGCCGGGACAGGGGATGGCTACACCTTC. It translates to CASSFAGTGDGYTF.

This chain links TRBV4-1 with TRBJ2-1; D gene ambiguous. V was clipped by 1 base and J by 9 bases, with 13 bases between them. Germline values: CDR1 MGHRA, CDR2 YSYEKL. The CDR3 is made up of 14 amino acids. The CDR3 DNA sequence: TGCGCCAGCAGCCAAGCGGTAGAGCGAGGTGAGCAGTTCTTC. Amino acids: CASSQAVERGEQFF.

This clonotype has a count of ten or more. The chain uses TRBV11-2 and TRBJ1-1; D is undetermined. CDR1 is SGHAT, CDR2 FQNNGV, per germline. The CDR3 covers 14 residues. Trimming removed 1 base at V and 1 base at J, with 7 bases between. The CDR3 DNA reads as TGTGCCAGCAGCTTAGTTGGTGAGAACACTGAAGCTTTCTTT. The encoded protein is CASSLVGENTEAFF.

CDR3 nucleotides: TGCGCCAGCAGCCAAGTTTGGGACCGGGCGGACAGCCCGACGACTGGAAACACCATATATTTT. The encoded protein is CASSQVWDRADSPTTGNTIYF. This chain links TRBV4-1 with TRBJ1-3; maybe TRBD1 (6 bases). Germline lookup yields CDR1 MGHRA and CDR2 YSYEKL. The CDR3 covers 21 residues. V shed 1 base and J shed 2 bases, with 27 bases lying between them.

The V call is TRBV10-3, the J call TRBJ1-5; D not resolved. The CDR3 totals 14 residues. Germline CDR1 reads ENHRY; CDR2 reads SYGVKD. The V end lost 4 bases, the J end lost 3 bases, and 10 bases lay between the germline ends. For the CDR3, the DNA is TGTGCCATCAGTGTAGGGAAGGCCAATCAGCCCCAGCATTTT. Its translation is CAISVGKANQPQHF.

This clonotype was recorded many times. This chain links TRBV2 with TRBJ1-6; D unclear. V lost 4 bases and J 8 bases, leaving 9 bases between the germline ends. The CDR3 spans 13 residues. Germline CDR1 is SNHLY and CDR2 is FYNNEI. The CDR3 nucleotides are TGTGCCAGCAGTGTAAGTCAGGATTCACCCCTCCACTTT. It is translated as CASSVSQDSPLHF.

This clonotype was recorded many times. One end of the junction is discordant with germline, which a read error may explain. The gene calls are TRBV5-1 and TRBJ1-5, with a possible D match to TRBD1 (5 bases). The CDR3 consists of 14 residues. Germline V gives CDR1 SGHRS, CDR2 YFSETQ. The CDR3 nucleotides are TGTGCCAGCAGCTTAGCGGGGGGCAATCAGCCCCAGCATTTT. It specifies CASSLAGGNQPQHF.

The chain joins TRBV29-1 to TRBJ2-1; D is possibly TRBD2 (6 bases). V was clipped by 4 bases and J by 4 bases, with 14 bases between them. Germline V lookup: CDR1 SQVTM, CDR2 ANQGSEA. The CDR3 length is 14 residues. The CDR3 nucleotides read TGCAGCGTTGTGGGAGGTCTTGAGTACAATGAGCAGTTCTTC. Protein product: CSVVGGLEYNEQFF.

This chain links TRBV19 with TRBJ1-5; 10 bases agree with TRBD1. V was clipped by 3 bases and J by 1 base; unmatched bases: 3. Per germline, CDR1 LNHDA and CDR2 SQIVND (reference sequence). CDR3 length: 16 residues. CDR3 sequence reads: CASSIRGQGSNQPQHF. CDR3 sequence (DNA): TGTGCCAGTAGTATTCGGGGACAGGGGAGCAATCAGCCCCAGCATTTT.

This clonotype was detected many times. The DNA of the CDR3 is TGTGCCAGCAGTAAAGACAGGGTTGAAACTGAAGCTTTCTTT. Translated, it gives CASSKDRVETEAFF. The V call is TRBV28, the J call TRBJ1-1, with 7 bases lining up with TRBD1. With V trimmed by 5 bases and J by 5 bases, 8 bases remained unmatched. The CDR3 is 14 residues long. Germline CDR1 is MDHEN and CDR2 is SYDVKM.

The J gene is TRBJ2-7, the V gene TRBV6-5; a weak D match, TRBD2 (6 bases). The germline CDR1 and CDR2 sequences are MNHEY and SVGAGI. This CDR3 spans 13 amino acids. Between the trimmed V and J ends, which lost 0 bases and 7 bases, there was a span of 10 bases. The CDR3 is CASSYSVGGEQYF. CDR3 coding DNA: TGTGCCAGCAGTTACTCGGTAGGAGGGGAGCAGTACTTC.

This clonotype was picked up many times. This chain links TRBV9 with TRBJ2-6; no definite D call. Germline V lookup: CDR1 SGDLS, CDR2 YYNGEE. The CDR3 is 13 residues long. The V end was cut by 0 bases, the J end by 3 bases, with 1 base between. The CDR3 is CASSVVGANVLTF. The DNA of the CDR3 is TGTGCCAGCAGCGTAGTTGGGGCCAACGTCCTGACTTTC.

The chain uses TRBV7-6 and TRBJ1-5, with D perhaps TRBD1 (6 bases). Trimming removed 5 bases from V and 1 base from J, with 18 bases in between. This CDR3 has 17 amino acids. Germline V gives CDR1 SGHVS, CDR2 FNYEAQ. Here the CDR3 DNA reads TGTGCCAGCAGCCCTCACCCCAGGGGTCCGAGCAATCAGCCCCAGCATTTT. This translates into CASSPHPRGPSNQPQHF.

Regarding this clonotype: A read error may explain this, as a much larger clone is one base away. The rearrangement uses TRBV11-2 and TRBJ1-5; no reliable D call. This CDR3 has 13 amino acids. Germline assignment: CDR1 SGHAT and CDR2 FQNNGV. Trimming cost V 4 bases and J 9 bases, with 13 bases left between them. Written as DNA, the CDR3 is TGTGCCAGCAGCTCAAGCCGAGGTCTGCCCCAGCATTTT. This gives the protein CASSSSRGLPQHF. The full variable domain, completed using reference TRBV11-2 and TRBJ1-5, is EAGVAQSPRYKIIEKRQSVAFWCNPISGHATLYWYQQILGQGPKLLIQFQNNGVVDDSQLPKDRFSAERLKGVDSTLKIQPAKLEDSAVYLCASSSSRGLPQHFGDGTRLSIL.

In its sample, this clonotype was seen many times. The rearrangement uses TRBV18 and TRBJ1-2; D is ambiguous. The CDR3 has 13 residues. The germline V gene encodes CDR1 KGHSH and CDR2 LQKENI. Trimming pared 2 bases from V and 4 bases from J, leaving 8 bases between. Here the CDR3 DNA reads TGTGCCAGCTCACCAGAAAAGAGCTATGGCTACACCTTC. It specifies CASSPEKSYGYTF.

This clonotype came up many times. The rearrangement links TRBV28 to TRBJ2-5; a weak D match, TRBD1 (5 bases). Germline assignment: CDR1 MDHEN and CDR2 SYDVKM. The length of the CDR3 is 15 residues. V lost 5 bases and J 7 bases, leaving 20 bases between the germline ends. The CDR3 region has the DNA TGTGCCAGCAGTCACGCCTTCGGATCCCAGGGGACCCAGTACTTC. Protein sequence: CASSHAFGSQGTQYF.

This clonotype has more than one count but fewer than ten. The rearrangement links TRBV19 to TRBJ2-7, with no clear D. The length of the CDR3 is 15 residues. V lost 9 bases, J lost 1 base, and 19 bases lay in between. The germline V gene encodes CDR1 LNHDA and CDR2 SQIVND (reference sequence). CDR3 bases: TGTGCCAGCTCCCCCCCAGGTCAACCTTCCTACGAGCAGTACTTC. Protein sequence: CASSPPGQPSYEQYF.

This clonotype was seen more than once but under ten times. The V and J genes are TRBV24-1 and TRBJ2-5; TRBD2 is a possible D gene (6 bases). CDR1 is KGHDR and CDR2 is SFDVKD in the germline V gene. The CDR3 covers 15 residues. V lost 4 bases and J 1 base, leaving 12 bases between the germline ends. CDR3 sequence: CATSEAGIVQETQYF. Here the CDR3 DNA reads TGTGCCACCAGTGAGGCGGGAATAGTCCAAGAGACCCAGTACTTC.

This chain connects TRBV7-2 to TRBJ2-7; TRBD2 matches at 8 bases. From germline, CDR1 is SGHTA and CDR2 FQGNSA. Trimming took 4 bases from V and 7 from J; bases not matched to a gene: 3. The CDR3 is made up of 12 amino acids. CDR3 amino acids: CASSYPSGEQYF. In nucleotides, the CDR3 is TGTGCCAGCAGCTACCCTAGCGGGGAGCAGTACTTC.

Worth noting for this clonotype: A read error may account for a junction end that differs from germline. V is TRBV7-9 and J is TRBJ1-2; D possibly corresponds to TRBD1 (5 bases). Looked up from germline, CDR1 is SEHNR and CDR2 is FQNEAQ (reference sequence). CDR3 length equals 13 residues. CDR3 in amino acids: CANSLGDGYGYTF. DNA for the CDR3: TGTGCCAACAGCTTAGGGGACGGCTATGGCTACACCTTC.

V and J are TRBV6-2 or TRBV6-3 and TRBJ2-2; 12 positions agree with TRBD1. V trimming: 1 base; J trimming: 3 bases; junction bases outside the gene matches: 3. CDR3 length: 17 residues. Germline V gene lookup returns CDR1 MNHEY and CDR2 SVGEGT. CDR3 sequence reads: CASSYWDRGRDTGELFF. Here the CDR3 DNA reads TGTGCCAGCAGTTACTGGGACAGGGGGCGAGACACCGGGGAGCTGTTTTTT.

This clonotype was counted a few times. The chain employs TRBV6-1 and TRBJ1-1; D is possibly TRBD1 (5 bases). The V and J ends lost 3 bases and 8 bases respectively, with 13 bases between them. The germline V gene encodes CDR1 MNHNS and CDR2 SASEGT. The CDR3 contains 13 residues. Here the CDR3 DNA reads TGTGCCAGCAGTGAGATGGGACGCTCGGAAGCTTTCTTT. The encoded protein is CASSEMGRSEAFF.